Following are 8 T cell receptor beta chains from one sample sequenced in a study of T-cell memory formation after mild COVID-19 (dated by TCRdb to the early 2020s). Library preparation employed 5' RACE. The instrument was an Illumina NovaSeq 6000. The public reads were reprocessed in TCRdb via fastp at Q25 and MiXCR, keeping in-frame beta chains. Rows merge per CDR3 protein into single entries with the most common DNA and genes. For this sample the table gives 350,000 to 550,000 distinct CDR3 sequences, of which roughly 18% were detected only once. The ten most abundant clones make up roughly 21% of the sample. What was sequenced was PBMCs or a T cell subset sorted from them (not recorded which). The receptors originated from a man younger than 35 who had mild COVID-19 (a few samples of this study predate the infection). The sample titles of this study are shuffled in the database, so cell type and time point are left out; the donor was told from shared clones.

The CDR3 reads CASSFLRQGNSPLHF. The DNA of the CDR3 is TGTGCCAGCAGTTTCCTTAGGCAGGGAAATTCACCCCTCCACTTT. The chain has TRBV27 and TRBJ1-6, with D maybe TRBD1 (5 bases). The CDR3 consists of 15 residues. Germline V gives CDR1 MNHEY, CDR2 SMNVEV (reference sequence). Trimming removed 3 bases from V and 7 bases from J, with 13 bases in between.

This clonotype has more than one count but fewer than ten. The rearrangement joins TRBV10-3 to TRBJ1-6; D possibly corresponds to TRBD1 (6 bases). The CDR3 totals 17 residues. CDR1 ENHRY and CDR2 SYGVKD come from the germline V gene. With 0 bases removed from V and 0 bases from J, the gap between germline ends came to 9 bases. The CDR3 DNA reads TGTGCCATCAGTGAGTCCGACAGGAGCTCCTATAATTCACCCCTCCACTTT. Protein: CAISESDRSSYNSPLHF.

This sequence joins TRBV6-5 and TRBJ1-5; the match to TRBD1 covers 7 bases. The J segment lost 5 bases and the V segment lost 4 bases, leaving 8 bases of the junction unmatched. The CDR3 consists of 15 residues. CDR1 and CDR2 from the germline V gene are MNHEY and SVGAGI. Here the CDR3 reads CASSSNPTGHQPQHF. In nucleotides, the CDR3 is TGTGCCAGCAGTTCCAACCCGACAGGGCATCAGCCCCAGCATTTT.

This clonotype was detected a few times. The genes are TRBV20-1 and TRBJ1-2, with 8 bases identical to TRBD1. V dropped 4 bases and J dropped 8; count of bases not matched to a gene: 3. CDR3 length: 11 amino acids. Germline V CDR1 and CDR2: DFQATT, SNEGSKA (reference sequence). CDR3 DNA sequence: TGCAGTGCTACAGGGGGCGTCGGCTACACCTTC. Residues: CSATGGVGYTF.

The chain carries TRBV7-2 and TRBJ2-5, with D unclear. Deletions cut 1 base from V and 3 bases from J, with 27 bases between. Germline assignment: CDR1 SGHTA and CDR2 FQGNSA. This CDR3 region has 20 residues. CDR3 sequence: CASSLEASFGHIDEKETQYF. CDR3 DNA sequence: TGTGCCAGCAGCTTAGAGGCGTCGTTCGGCCATATCGACGAGAAAGAGACCCAGTACTTC. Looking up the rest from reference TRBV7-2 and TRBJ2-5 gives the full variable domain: GAGVSQSPSNKVTEKGKDVELRCDPISGHTALYWYRQSLGQGLEFLIYFQGNSAPDKSGLPSDRFSAERTGGSVSTLTIQRTQQEDSAVYLCASSLEASFGHIDEKETQYFGPGTRLLVL.

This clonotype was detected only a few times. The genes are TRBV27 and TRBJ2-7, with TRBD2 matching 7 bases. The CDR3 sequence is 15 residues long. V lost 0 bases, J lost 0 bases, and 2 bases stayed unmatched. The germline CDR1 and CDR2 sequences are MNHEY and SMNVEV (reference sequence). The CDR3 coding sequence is TGTGCCAGCAGTTTATCGCGGGGGAGCTCCTACGAGCAGTACTTC. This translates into CASSLSRGSSYEQYF.

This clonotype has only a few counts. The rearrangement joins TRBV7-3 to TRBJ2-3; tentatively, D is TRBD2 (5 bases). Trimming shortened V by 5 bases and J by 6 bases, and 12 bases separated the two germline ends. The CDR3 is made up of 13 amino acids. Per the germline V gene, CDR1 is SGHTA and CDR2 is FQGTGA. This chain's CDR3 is CASSPGYADTQYF. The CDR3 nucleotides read TGTGCCAGCAGCCCGGGGTACGCGGATACGCAGTATTTT.

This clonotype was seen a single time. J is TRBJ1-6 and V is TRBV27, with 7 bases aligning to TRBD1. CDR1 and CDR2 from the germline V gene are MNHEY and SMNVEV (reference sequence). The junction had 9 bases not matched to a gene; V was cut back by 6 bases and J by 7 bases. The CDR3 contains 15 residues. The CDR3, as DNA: TGTGCCAGCAGAATAGGGGGCTTGGGAAATTCACCCCTCCACTTT. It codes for CASRIGGLGNSPLHF.